The 32 T cell receptor beta chains presented below share a single source sample, sequenced in a study of cytomegalovirus exposure and HLA in healthy donors. The PCR employed 60 Vbeta primers together with 13 Jbeta primers. Clones were sequenced by immunoSEQ multiplex PCR, and TCRdb holds only the in-frame ones, with some missing. The sample lists over 60,000 clones, 76% occurring once. The sample was PBMCs. These receptor sequences come from a young man in good health and CMV-seronegative.

This clone was found a few times. The V and J genes are TRBV7-2 and TRBJ2-1; TRBD1 is a possible D gene (7 bases). CDR3 length: 15 residues. Looked up from germline, CDR1 is SGHTA and CDR2 is FQGNSA. V was pared by 6 bases and J by 2 bases, with 14 bases between. CDR3 in DNA: TGTGCCAGCAGGCCCAGGGGGGCGACCTACAATGAGCAGTTCTTC. It translates to CASRPRGATYNEQFF.

The V call is TRBV7-9, the J call TRBJ2-3; no clear D. The CDR3 sequence is 15 residues long. Trimming took 5 bases from V and 3 from J, leaving 15 bases between them. Germline V gene lookup returns CDR1 SEHNR and CDR2 FQNEAQ (reference sequence). CDR3 DNA sequence: TGTGCCAGCAGCGCGCTCCCGTCCTCAACAGATACGCAGTATTTT. As protein: CASSALPSSTDTQYF.

The chain couples TRBV4-1 to TRBJ1-1; tentative D call: TRBD1 (5 bases). V was clipped by 1 base and J by 0 bases, with 6 bases between them. The CDR3 loop spans 14 amino acids. Germline assignment: CDR1 MGHRA and CDR2 YSYEKL. The CDR3 sequence is CASSQGQLNTEAFF. As DNA, the CDR3 is TGCGCCAGCAGCCAAGGACAGTTGAACACTGAAGCTTTCTTT.

This chain links TRBV2 with TRBJ1-6, with no clear D. The CDR3 is made up of 14 amino acids. Trimming pared 1 base from V and 11 bases from J, leaving 12 bases between. Germline assignment: CDR1 SNHLY and CDR2 FYNNEI. CDR3 region: CASSEEEGRTPLHF. Here the CDR3 DNA reads TGTGCCAGCAGTGAAGAAGAGGGAAGGACACCCCTCCACTTT.

This clone was seen once. The chain joins TRBV25-1 to TRBJ1-6; possibly TRBD1 for D (6 bases). The CDR3 spans 14 residues. The germline V gene has CDR1 MGHDK and CDR2 SYGVNS. V lost 3 bases to trimming and J lost 7 bases, with 10 bases between them. The CDR3 reads CASSEGARNSPLHF. The DNA for the CDR3 is TGTGCCAGCAGTGAGGGGGCTCGCAATTCACCCCTCCACTTT.

The chain joins TRBV7-8 to TRBJ1-1; D might be TRBD1 (5 bases). This CDR3 spans 15 amino acids. The V end was cut by 5 bases, the J end by 4 bases, with 17 bases between. CDR1 SGHVS and CDR2 FQNEAQ come from the germline V gene. The CDR3: CASSLLIQGGTEAFF. CDR3 bases: TGTGCCAGCAGCCTACTGATTCAGGGTGGCACTGAAGCTTTCTTT.

CDR3: CASSLGLVGANVLTF. In DNA form, the CDR3 reads TGCGCCAGCAGCTTGGGGCTCGTTGGGGCCAACGTCCTGACTTTC. The chain employs TRBV5-1 and TRBJ2-6; D is uncertain. Trimming removed 0 bases at V and 3 bases at J, with 7 bases between. Germline V CDR1 and CDR2: SGHRS, YFSETQ. The CDR3 consists of 15 residues.

The chain joins TRBV28 to TRBJ1-3; D perhaps matches TRBD1 (5 bases). The V end was cut by 6 bases, the J end by 2 bases, with 14 bases between. The CDR3 length is 15 residues. The germline CDR1 and CDR2 sequences are MDHEN and SYDVKM. The CDR3 DNA is TGTGCCAGCAGCAGCAGGGACTGGCCTGGAAACACCATATATTTT. Translation: CASSSRDWPGNTIYF.

The rearrangement links TRBV5-1 to TRBJ2-1, with TRBD2 identical over 11 bases. This CDR3 is 16 amino acids long. CDR1 and CDR2 (germline): SGHRS, YFSETQ. Trimming cost V 2 bases and J 5 bases; bases outside gene matches: 6. The CDR3 DNA follows: TGCGCCAGCAGCTTACGTAGCGGGGGGGCCCACAATGAGCAGTTCTTC. Translating it yields CASSLRSGGAHNEQFF.

The chain recombines TRBV19 with TRBJ2-1; 7 bases are shared with TRBD1. The V gene end was trimmed by 5 bases and the J gene end by 7 bases; junction bases not matched to a gene: 2. This CDR3 contains 12 residues. Germline V gives CDR1 LNHDA, CDR2 SQIVND (reference sequence). The CDR3 DNA reads TGTGCCAGTAGTTCGACAGGGAATGAGCAGTTCTTC. Residues: CASSSTGNEQFF.

The sample holds a few counts of this clone. This sequence joins TRBV9 and TRBJ2-5, with 9 bases fitting TRBD2. The DNA matches TRBJ2-7 better at its end, which makes the J call doubtful. The CDR3 loop spans 16 amino acids. The germline gives CDR1 SGDLS, CDR2 YYNGEE. Written as DNA, the CDR3 is TGTGCCAGCAGCGTAACTGGGCTAGCGGGGACCTACGAGCAGTACTTC. Amino acid sequence: CASSVTGLAGTYEQYF.

This sequence joins TRBV2 and TRBJ2-5; no firm D call. Germline V CDR1 and CDR2: SNHLY, FYNNEI. This CDR3 contains 14 residues. Trimming removed 7 bases from V and 0 bases from J, with 12 bases in between. The CDR3 region has the DNA TGTGCCAGCACACTCCCCCGGGACCAAGAGACCCAGTACTTC. This translates into CASTLPRDQETQYF.

The chain recombines TRBV28 with TRBJ1-1; D possibly corresponds to TRBD1 (6 bases). The ends were cut back, 6 bases at V and 7 bases at J, with 9 bases in the middle. The CDR3 consists of 11 residues. CDR1 is MDHEN, CDR2 SYDVKM, per germline. The chain's CDR3 is CASRQGSEAFF. In DNA, the CDR3 is TGTGCCAGCAGGCAGGGGAGTGAAGCTTTCTTT.

The chain uses TRBV19 and TRBJ2-1; D is uncertain. The CDR3 has 19 amino acids. The V gene lost 3 bases and the J gene lost 4 bases, with 25 bases spanning the gap. The germline V gene encodes CDR1 LNHDA and CDR2 SQIVND (reference sequence). The CDR3 sequence is CASSIALSGFSSRYNEQFF. For the CDR3, the DNA is TGTGCCAGTAGTATCGCGTTGTCGGGTTTCTCGTCTCGGTACAATGAGCAGTTCTTC.

The chain carries TRBV5-1 and TRBJ2-5; 7 nucleotides align to TRBD2. With the DNA end fitting TRBJ2-7 better, the J assignment may be wrong. Germline V gives CDR1 SGHRS, CDR2 YFSETQ. This CDR3 has 17 residues. This CDR3 is CASSISSGDAGVYEQYF. Written as DNA, the CDR3 is TGCGCCAGCAGCATATCTAGCGGTGACGCAGGCGTCTACGAGCAGTACTTC.

The rearrangement joins TRBV6-6 to TRBJ1-1; 8 bases line up with TRBD1. Germline-derived CDR1 and CDR2 are MNHNY and SVGAGI (reference sequence). With V trimmed by 7 bases and J by 0 bases, 7 bases remained unmatched. The CDR3 loop spans 15 amino acids. CDR3 DNA: TGTGCCAGCAAACCTACAGGGGGGATGAACACTGAAGCTTTCTTT. The encoded protein is CASKPTGGMNTEAFF.

This chain links TRBV7-9 with TRBJ2-5; D is possibly TRBD2 (5 bases). CDR1 is SEHNR, CDR2 FQNEAQ, per germline (reference sequence). Trimming removed 5 bases at V and 2 bases at J, with 9 bases between. This CDR3 comprises 13 residues. The CDR3 here is CASSAREQETQYF. The CDR3 DNA follows: TGTGCCAGCAGCGCTCGGGAACAAGAGACCCAGTACTTC.

The chain combines TRBV19 with TRBJ2-1; tentatively, D is TRBD1 (6 bases). The V end was cut by 4 bases, the J end by 2 bases, with 6 bases between. The CDR3 contains 13 residues. Germline V gene data show CDR1 as LNHDA and CDR2 as SQIVND (reference sequence). The CDR3 spells CASSRTAYNEQFF. Here the CDR3 DNA reads TGTGCCAGTAGTAGGACAGCCTACAATGAGCAGTTCTTC.

This clone was picked up one time. This chain uses TRBV6-6 with TRBJ1-2; 7 bases are a match to TRBD1. Germline lookup yields CDR1 MNHNY and CDR2 SVGAGI (reference sequence). The ends lost 2 bases at V and 1 base at J; junction bases unmatched: 1. This CDR3 has 14 residues. CDR3 in amino acids: CASSYPGGNYGYTF. The CDR3 coding sequence is TGTGCCAGCAGTTACCCAGGGGGTAACTATGGCTACACCTTC.

This chain links TRBV27 with TRBJ2-7; tentative D call: TRBD2 (5 bases). The V gene lost 0 bases and the J gene lost 3 bases, with 9 bases spanning the gap. Germline V CDR1 and CDR2: MNHEY, SMNVEV (reference sequence). The CDR3 contains 14 residues. The CDR3 DNA reads TGTGCCAGCAGTTTATCCAATCGGGGCTACGAGCAGTACTTC. This encodes CASSLSNRGYEQYF.

In its sample, this clone was seen a few times. The chain is built from TRBV19 and TRBJ2-5, with TRBD2 matching over 9 bases. CDR3 length: 15 residues. Germline V gene lookup returns CDR1 LNHDA and CDR2 SQIVND (reference sequence). Trimming cost V 6 bases and J 2 bases; bases outside gene matches: 7. This CDR3 reads CASRKAGGPQETQYF. Written as DNA, the CDR3 is TGTGCCAGTAGGAAGGCGGGGGGGCCTCAAGAGACCCAGTACTTC.

This clone came up a few times. The CDR3: CASRPLEPYQETQYF. The CDR3, as DNA: TGTGCCAGCAGACCTCTAGAGCCGTACCAAGAGACCCAGTACTTC. The chain combines TRBV2 with TRBJ2-5; D not resolved. The length of the CDR3 is 15 residues. Trimming left V 6 bases short and J 0 bases short, with 14 bases between. Per the germline V gene, CDR1 is SNHLY and CDR2 is FYNNEI.

The chain uses TRBV27 and TRBJ2-2, with TRBD2 matching over 11 bases. The germline CDR1 and CDR2 sequences are MNHEY and SMNVEV (reference sequence). The ends lost 6 bases at V and 8 bases at J; junction bases unmatched: 8. This CDR3 is built from 15 residues. CDR3 nucleotide sequence: TGTGCCAGCAGCCTAGCGGGGGGCCCCATGGGGGAGCTGTTTTTT. Translating it yields CASSLAGGPMGELFF.

The genes are TRBV5-5 and TRBJ1-2, with 9 nucleotides matching TRBD1. The CDR3 is 15 residues long. Germline CDR1 is SGHKS and CDR2 is YYEKEE (reference sequence). V was pared by 6 bases and J by 0 bases, with 6 bases of the junction left unmatched. CDR3 in amino acids: CASTRQGEANYGYTF. The DNA of the CDR3 is TGTGCCAGCACGCGACAGGGGGAAGCTAACTATGGCTACACCTTC.

The V and J genes are TRBV29-1 and TRBJ2-7; 7 bases are shared with TRBD2. This CDR3 has 11 residues. The V and J ends lost 1 base and 7 bases, in that order; junction bases with no gene match: 1. The germline CDR1 and CDR2 sequences are SQVTM and ANQGSEA. In DNA, the CDR3 is TGCAGCGTTGAAGGGGGGGGAGAGCAGTACTTC. It encodes CSVEGGGEQYF.

The rearrangement links TRBV4-1 to TRBJ2-3, with 9 nucleotides matching TRBD1. V lost 2 bases to trimming and J lost 4 bases; unmatched junction nucleotides: 7. The CDR3 runs to 16 residues. Germline V gene sequence: CDR1 MGHRA, CDR2 YSYEKL. As DNA, the CDR3 is TGCGCCAGCAGCCAATTATATGGGACAGGGCCAGATACGCAGTATTTT. Translated: CASSQLYGTGPDTQYF.

This rearrangement joins TRBV15 to TRBJ1-2; D possibly corresponds to TRBD1 (6 bases). Trimming cost V 0 bases and J 7 bases, with 12 bases left between them. This CDR3 spans 14 amino acids. Germline V gene data show CDR1 as LNHNV and CDR2 as YYDKDF (reference sequence). The CDR3: CATSRDRGGIGYTF. The CDR3 DNA follows: TGTGCCACCAGCAGAGATAGGGGGGGGATTGGCTACACCTTC.

This clone was picked up a small number of times. The chain recombines TRBV5-6 with TRBJ2-3; D is unresolved. V lost 0 bases and J lost 4, with 6 bases in between. The CDR3 extends over 13 amino acids. CDR1 and CDR2 from the germline V gene are SGHDT and YYEEEE. The DNA for the CDR3 is TGTGCCAGCAGCTTGGTCCAGTCAGATACGCAGTATTTT. It codes for CASSLVQSDTQYF.

V is TRBV5-1 and J is TRBJ1-5, with TRBD1 matching over 8 bases. V shed 4 bases and J 1 base; nucleotides not matched to a gene: 4. The CDR3 spans 15 residues. Germline values: CDR1 SGHRS, CDR2 YFSETQ. In nucleotides, the CDR3 is TGCGCCAGCAGCCAGACAGGGGAGAGCAATCAGCCCCAGCATTTT. It is translated as CASSQTGESNQPQHF. Full variable domain (rest looked up from reference TRBV5-1 and TRBJ1-5): KAGVTQTPRYLIKTRGQQVTLSCSPISGHRSVSWYQQTPGQGLQFLFEYFSETQRNKGNFPGRFSGRQFSNSRSEMNVSTLELGDSALYLCASSQTGESNQPQHFGDGTRLSIL.

This rearrangement joins TRBV25-1 to TRBJ2-3; 7 bases fit TRBD1. J gave up 1 base and V 0 bases, and 10 bases lay outside the gene matches. Germline loops: CDR1 MGHDK, CDR2 SYGVNS. CDR3 length: 18 amino acids. The CDR3 nucleotides are TGTGCCAGCAGTGAATATGGCCGCCGGGACAGCCGCACAGATACGCAGTATTTT. It is translated as CASSEYGRRDSRTDTQYF.

The V call is TRBV15, the J call TRBJ1-4; D possibly corresponds to TRBD1 (5 bases). V was cut by 4 bases and J by 8 bases, with 11 bases left in between. Germline V gene sequence: CDR1 LNHNV, CDR2 YYDKDF (reference sequence). This CDR3 contains 13 residues. CDR3 loop: CATSTRRGEKLFF. CDR3 nucleotide sequence: TGTGCCACCAGCACCAGGCGGGGCGAAAAACTGTTTTTT.

The DNA for the CDR3 is TGTGCCAGCAGTCCACAGGGACGCCAAGAGACCCAGTACTTC. Translating gives CASSPQGRQETQYF. The rearrangement links TRBV5-4 to TRBJ2-5, with D possibly matching TRBD1 (6 bases). Trimming removed 5 bases from V and 1 base from J, with 12 bases in between. Germline assignment: CDR1 SGHNT and CDR2 YYREEE (reference sequence). This CDR3 comprises 14 residues.